The 5 T cell receptor beta chains below come from one sample, sequenced in a study of T cells after yellow fever vaccination. From the 5' RACE reads, TCRdb called clonotypes with MiXCR, one entry per CDR3 protein. The table lists around 600,000 distinct CDR3 sequences, approximately 13% of them singletons. This material consisted of PBMCs, taken on the day of the yellow fever booster vaccination. All receptors derive from a man aged 25-45 years who received the YFV17D yellow fever vaccine.

This clonotype was seen a handful of times. V gene TRBV20-1 combines with J gene TRBJ2-7; no definite D call. Germline V gene sequence: CDR1 DFQATT, CDR2 SNEGSKA (reference sequence). Trimming pared 2 bases from V and 6 bases from J, leaving 11 bases between. The CDR3 is 12 residues long. The CDR3 is CSARIPSAEQYF. As DNA, the CDR3 is TGCAGTGCTAGAATCCCGTCGGCCGAGCAGTACTTC.

In its sample, this clonotype was seen a few times. The chain combines TRBV5-6 with TRBJ2-1; unclear D gene. Deletions cut 2 bases from V and 7 bases from J, with 10 bases between. This CDR3 is 13 amino acids long. The V gene's germline CDR1 is SGHDT and CDR2 YYEEEE. The CDR3 protein is CASSFLLRNEQFF. For the CDR3, the DNA is TGTGCCAGCAGCTTCCTTTTGAGGAATGAGCAGTTCTTC.

This clonotype was counted between two and nine times. The chain links TRBV4-2 to TRBJ2-5; the D gene is possibly TRBD1 (6 bases). This CDR3 spans 18 amino acids. V lost 4 bases and J 0 bases, leaving 21 bases between the germline ends. Germline lookup yields CDR1 LGHNA and CDR2 YNFKEQ. CDR3 in DNA: TGTGCCAGCAGCCCGACTAAGAGACAGGCTAATCACCAAGAGACCCAGTACTTC. Protein product: CASSPTKRQANHQETQYF.

This clonotype was counted a few times. The V gene is TRBV7-2, the J gene TRBJ2-5; no clear D. Germline loops: CDR1 SGHTA, CDR2 FQGNSA. V lost 3 bases to trimming and J lost 6 bases, with 17 bases between them. This CDR3 region has 15 residues. CDR3 nucleotides: TGTGCCAGCAGCTTCGGATTGGTGGGTACGAAGACCCAGTACTTC. This codes for CASSFGLVGTKTQYF.

This clonotype was picked up a small number of times. This chain uses TRBV14 with TRBJ1-3; no reliable D call. CDR1 is SGHDN, CDR2 FVKESK, per germline. V lost 5 bases and J 3 bases, leaving 17 bases between the germline ends. The CDR3 consists of 16 residues. The CDR3 DNA sequence: TGTGCCAGCAGCAAAACCGGCGGATTTGTTGGAAACACCATATATTTT. Amino acid sequence: CASSKTGGFVGNTIYF.